Sequencing of this T cell receptor (beta chain) was carried out in a study of blood T cells in healthy people across ages. A sample-barcoded 5' primer and a J-beta primer mix were used in a second PCR of about 7 to 12 cycles. Through a template-switch adaptor with 12 random nucleotides, each cDNA molecule received a tag. Each CDR3 protein gets one entry after TCRdb re-called the 5' RACE reads with MiXCR. Counted here are more than 750,000 distinct CDR3 sequences, approximately 32% occurring once; the ten biggest clones make up roughly 10%. This clonotype was recorded a few times. Its antigen is still unknown. Study-wide points: Because sorting was not performed, PBMCs prevented conclusive naive versus antigen-experienced comparison.

CDR3 length equals 14 residues. From germline, CDR1 is KGHSH and CDR2 LQKENI. V was clipped by 3 bases and J by 0 bases, with 8 bases between them. Separately, the same data were catalogued under a study of T cells of mothers and their children. That work adds: Related mother-child pairs shared marginally more repertoire than unrelated pairs, though not significantly.

Sequenced sample: blood. The chain couples TRBV18 to TRBJ1-1; D not resolved. This receptor was taken from a middle-aged woman in good health. CDR3 coding DNA: TGTGCCAGCTCACCGGAAAGGGTGAACACTGAAGCTTTCTTT. Its translation is CASSPERVNTEAFF.